The sequence of this T cell receptor beta chain was determined in a study of CD8+CD57+ T cells in acquired aplastic anemia. Study-level information: An average of about 3.4 ug of DNA was obtained from sorted CD4+ and CD8+ cells. Overall study findings and caveats: In common between the patients and the controls were some 29 CD8+ CDR3 sequences. CD8+ Simpson's diversity in patients was not significantly different from that in controls.

Genomic DNA was employed as the template in profiling TCR beta VDJ and CDR3. TCRdb analysed the reads with MiXCR anew, one entry per CDR3 protein. The profile shows around 200,000 distinct CDR3 sequences, about half of them singletons. This clonotype was seen a handful of times. Its target is unknown. Patients included in sequencing had previously demonstrated CD8+CD57+ cell expansion by flow cytometry. Blood came from patients not yet given any therapy. Germline V gene lookup returns CDR1 KGHSH and CDR2 LQKENI. The CDR3 runs to 17 residues. Trimming removed 3 bases from V and 5 bases from J, with 22 bases in between.

V and J are TRBV18 and TRBJ2-5, with D perhaps assigned TRBD1 or TRBD2 (5 bases each). Sequenced: sorted CD4+, CD8+, or CD8+CD57+ T cells (not recorded which) from PBMCs. This TCR came from a human donor with aplastic anemia. CDR3 residues: CASSPFPGTAVEETQYF. CDR3 DNA sequence: TGTGCCAGCTCACCTTTCCCCGGGACGGCCGTGGAGGAGACCCAGTACTTC.